These 30 T cell receptor beta chains share one sample of origin, sequenced in a study of healthy donors' naive CD4 and CD8 T cells. Starting from approximately 500 ng of total RNA, TCR libraries were made with linear amplification. TCRdb reprocessed the reads via MiXCR and lists one record per CDR3 protein. The sample has approximately 180,000 distinct CDR3 sequences; 65% to 80% are singletons. Sequencing was done on a sample of naive CD4+ and CD8+ T cells sorted from blood, pooled from several donors. These receptors were obtained from a pool of human donors in good health; the sample pools cells from several healthy donors.

The V gene is TRBV29-1, the J gene TRBJ2-1, with 8 bases identical to TRBD2. The germline CDR1 and CDR2 sequences are SQVTM and ANQGSEA. The J segment lost 6 bases and the V segment lost 4 bases, leaving 11 bases of the junction unmatched. This CDR3 is built from 15 residues. CDR3 in DNA: TGCAGCGTTGGGCATCCGGGACTAGTCGGCAATGAGCAGTTCTTC. This encodes CSVGHPGLVGNEQFF.

This clonotype was counted a single time. This chain links TRBV6-1 with TRBJ1-5, with D unresolved. V was clipped by 1 base and J by 7 bases, with 14 bases between them. This CDR3 has 15 residues. From germline, CDR1 is MNHNS and CDR2 SASEGT. CDR3 in DNA: TGTGCCAGCAGTGAAGGCTGGCCAGTCGGGCAGCCCCAGCATTTT. It specifies CASSEGWPVGQPQHF.

The rearrangement links TRBV2 to TRBJ2-7; 15 bases are a match to TRBD2. From germline, CDR1 is SNHLY and CDR2 FYNNEI. Trimming removed 10 bases from V and 3 bases from J; junction bases left unmatched: 10. This CDR3 spans 16 amino acids. CDR3 amino acids: CANFGLAGGPDYEQYF. The CDR3 DNA follows: TGTGCCAACTTTGGACTAGCGGGAGGGCCGGACTACGAGCAGTACTTC. Full variable domain (remainder filled in from reference TRBV2 and TRBJ2-7): EPEVTQTPSHQVTQMGQEVILRCVPISNHLYFYWYRQILGQKVEFLVSFYNNEISEKSEIFDDQFSVERPDGSNFTLKIRSTKLEDSAMYFCANFGLAGGPDYEQYFGPGTRLTVT.

The chain couples TRBV19 to TRBJ2-1; 7 nucleotides agree with TRBD1. The V gene's germline CDR1 is LNHDA and CDR2 SQIVND (reference sequence). V lost 1 base, J lost 5 bases, and 11 bases stayed unmatched. The CDR3 has 17 amino acids. CDR3 region: CASSIVRGQGEHNEQFF. DNA for the CDR3: TGTGCCAGTAGTATAGTAAGAGGCCAGGGGGAACACAATGAGCAGTTCTTC.

V is TRBV4-2 and J is TRBJ1-1; D gene ambiguous. Looked up from germline, CDR1 is LGHNA and CDR2 is YNFKEQ. The CDR3 length is 13 residues. Trimming cost V 4 bases and J 3 bases, with 9 bases left between them. CDR3 sequence (DNA): TGTGCCAGCAGCCCGCGGACGGACACTGAAGCTTTCTTT. Translated, it gives CASSPRTDTEAFF.

In this sample, this clonotype turned up a few times. The V and J genes are TRBV27 and TRBJ2-3; 7 bases align to TRBD2. The CDR3 consists of 17 residues. V trimming: 4 bases; J trimming: 5 bases; junction bases outside the gene matches: 15. Germline V gene lookup returns CDR1 MNHEY and CDR2 SMNVEV (reference sequence). The CDR3 bases are TGTGCCAGCAGTTCTCTTTGGAAACGGGAGGAGAAAGATACGCAGTATTTT. As protein: CASSSLWKREEKDTQYF.

V gene TRBV4-3 combines with J gene TRBJ2-2; the D gene is possibly TRBD2 (6 bases). The V end lost 1 base, the J end lost 3 bases, and 21 bases lay between the germline ends. Germline V gene data show CDR1 as LGHNA and CDR2 as YSLEER. The CDR3 loop spans 19 amino acids. CDR3 sequence (DNA): TGCGCCAGCAGCCAAGGGATGGTTGGGTGGGAGGAAGACACCGGGGAGCTGTTTTTT. It is translated as CASSQGMVGWEEDTGELFF.

The rearrangement uses TRBV15 and TRBJ2-7; no clear D. Germline CDR1 LNHNV, CDR2 YYDKDF (reference sequence). CDR3 length: 14 residues. V lost 1 base to trimming and J lost 4 bases, with 11 bases between them. For the CDR3, the DNA is TGTGCCACCAGCAGAGGCCTAATGGGGTACGAGCAGTACTTC. This translates into CATSRGLMGYEQYF.

The V call is TRBV30, the J call TRBJ2-7; 7 bases match TRBD1. The length of the CDR3 is 12 residues. Germline values: CDR1 GTSNPN, CDR2 SVGIG (reference sequence). With V trimmed by 3 bases and J by 4 bases, 3 bases remained unmatched. The CDR3 nucleotides read TGTGCCTGGAGCTCCAGGGGGTACGAGCAGTACTTC. Protein: CAWSSRGYEQYF. The variable domain in full, with the rest retrieved from reference TRBV30 and TRBJ2-7, is SQTIHQWPATLVQPVGSPLSLECTVEGTSNPNLYWYRQAAGRGLQLLFYSVGIGQISSEVPQNLSASRPQDRQFILSSKKLLLSDSGFYLCAWSSRGYEQYFGPGTRLTVT.

J is TRBJ1-2 and V is TRBV6-2 or TRBV6-3; 7 bases map to TRBD1. Germline lookup yields CDR1 MNHEY and CDR2 SVGEGT. V lost 5 bases and J lost 4; bases outside the gene matches: 4. This CDR3 has 13 residues. CDR3 coding DNA: TGTGCCAGCAGTATCCGGGACAGCTATGGCTACACCTTC. Translated, it gives CASSIRDSYGYTF.

The gene calls are TRBV10-3 and TRBJ1-2; D remains unclear. V lost 3 bases and J 6 bases, leaving 11 bases between the germline ends. The CDR3 sequence is 13 residues long. Looked up from germline, CDR1 is ENHRY and CDR2 is SYGVKD. Here the CDR3 reads CAISDTASDGYTF. The CDR3 DNA sequence: TGTGCCATCAGTGACACCGCCTCAGATGGCTACACCTTC.

The rearrangement joins TRBV27 to TRBJ1-6; unclear D gene. This CDR3 region has 14 residues. V dropped 3 bases and J dropped 10 bases, with 13 bases sitting between them. Germline values: CDR1 MNHEY, CDR2 SMNVEV (reference sequence). CDR3 nucleotides: TGTGCCAGCAGTTTCTCGGAGCTCAGATCACCCCTCCACTTT. Translating gives CASSFSELRSPLHF.

The chain joins TRBV19 to TRBJ2-1; D remains ambiguous. CDR3 length: 10 residues. Looked up from germline, CDR1 is LNHDA and CDR2 is SQIVND (reference sequence). Trimming stripped 10 bases from V and 9 bases from J, with 10 bases between. The CDR3 coding sequence is TGTGCCACCCAGAGTGGTGAGCAGTTCTTC. Translation: CATQSGEQFF.

The rearrangement joins TRBV6-2 or TRBV6-3 to TRBJ1-5; D ambiguous. The germline V and J ends were trimmed by 4 bases and 4 bases, with 14 bases remaining between them. Germline loops: CDR1 MNHEY, CDR2 SVGEGT. This CDR3 region has 15 residues. CDR3 sequence reads: CASSSMMVGNQPQHF. The CDR3 DNA reads as TGTGCCAGCAGTTCTATGATGGTGGGGAATCAGCCCCAGCATTTT.

This chain connects TRBV6-2 or TRBV6-3 to TRBJ2-7; tentatively, D is TRBD1 (5 bases). Per the germline V gene, CDR1 is MNHEY and CDR2 is SVGEGT. The CDR3 loop spans 14 amino acids. V lost 2 bases and J 3 bases, leaving 11 bases between the germline ends. CDR3 sequence (DNA): TGTGCCAGCAGTTACACAGACAGCATCTACGAGCAGTACGTC. Translated: CASSYTDSIYEQYV.

This chain links TRBV12-3 or TRBV12-4 with TRBJ1-2; 10 bases are shared with TRBD1. Losses at the gene ends were 5 bases for V and 11 bases for J; bases not matched to a gene: 11. The CDR3 runs 14 residues. CDR3 sequence: CASSRPGTGVGYTF. CDR3 DNA: TGTGCCAGCAGTCGTCCCGGGACAGGGGTCGGGTACACCTTC.

This chain joins TRBV19 and TRBJ2-4; no clear D gene. The CDR3 sequence is 14 residues long. Germline V gene lookup returns CDR1 LNHDA and CDR2 SQIVND (reference sequence). V was shortened by 5 bases and J by 1 base, with 9 bases between the two germline ends. The chain's CDR3 is CASSPVWAKNIQYF. DNA of the CDR3: TGTGCCAGTAGTCCGGTCTGGGCCAAAAACATTCAGTACTTC.

In its sample, this clonotype was seen many times. This chain connects TRBV19 to TRBJ2-5; D is perhaps TRBD1 (6 bases). Germline assignment: CDR1 LNHDA and CDR2 SQIVND (reference sequence). The CDR3 consists of 14 residues. With 7 bases removed from V and 1 base from J, the gap between germline ends came to 13 bases. In DNA form, the CDR3 reads TGTGCCAGTACTGGGCAGGGGCTCCAAGAGACCCAGTACTTC. Its translation is CASTGQGLQETQYF.

The chain carries TRBV5-1 and TRBJ2-2, with TRBD1 identical over 9 bases. This CDR3 contains 18 residues. Trimming removed 2 bases from V and 1 base from J; junction bases left unmatched: 9. The germline V gene encodes CDR1 SGHRS and CDR2 YFSETQ. Written as DNA, the CDR3 is TGCGCCAGCAGCTTAAGTCTGTTGGGACAGGGGAACACCGGGGAGCTGTTTTTT. Translated, it gives CASSLSLLGQGNTGELFF.

The J gene is TRBJ2-3, the V gene TRBV19; maybe TRBD2 (6 bases). This CDR3 has 15 amino acids. V was pared by 3 bases and J by 6 bases, with 16 bases between. CDR1 and CDR2 (germline): LNHDA, SQIVND (reference sequence). The CDR3 here is CASSIMRLGWDTQYF. The CDR3 DNA reads as TGTGCCAGTAGTATCATGAGACTAGGTTGGGATACGCAGTATTTT.

The V and J genes are TRBV19 and TRBJ2-3, with TRBD2 matching 8 bases. The trim removed 6 bases at V and 2 bases at J, leaving 13 bases unmatched. Germline CDR1 and CDR2: LNHDA and SQIVND (reference sequence). The CDR3 sequence is 17 residues long. The CDR3 nucleotides read TGTGCCAGTAGGACCAAACTCCAGCGGGGGAACACAGATACGCAGTATTTT. Residues: CASRTKLQRGNTDTQYF.

V gene TRBV7-8 combines with J gene TRBJ1-2; tentative D call: TRBD1 (5 bases). The germline V gene has CDR1 SGHVS and CDR2 FQNEAQ. Trimming took 1 base from V and 7 from J, leaving 16 bases between them. The CDR3 has 15 amino acids. CDR3 coding DNA: TGTGCCAGCAGCTTAGTAGACAGAGATATCTTTGGCTACACCTTC. Encoded protein: CASSLVDRDIFGYTF.

The V call is TRBV5-4, the J call TRBJ2-1; 10 nucleotides agree with TRBD2. Unmatched junction bases numbered 6, after V lost 4 bases and J lost 8 bases. Germline V CDR1 and CDR2: SGHNT, YYREEE (reference sequence). This CDR3 comprises 14 residues. The CDR3 bases are TGTGCCAGCAGCCTTAGCGGGAGGTTGTATGAGCAGTTCTTC. It translates to CASSLSGRLYEQFF.

This chain joins TRBV5-1 and TRBJ2-6; TRBD1 matches 7 bases. V lost 4 bases to trimming and J lost 0 bases; unmatched junction nucleotides: 10. The germline V gene has CDR1 SGHRS and CDR2 YFSETQ. CDR3 length: 18 residues. The CDR3, as DNA: TGCGCCAGCAGCAGCTGGACAGGTGTTAGCTCTGGGGCCAACGTCCTGACTTTC. Translated, it gives CASSSWTGVSSGANVLTF.

The genes are TRBV19 and TRBJ2-7; perhaps TRBD1 as D (5 bases). V lost 5 bases and J lost 3, with 11 bases in between. This CDR3 comprises 13 residues. The V gene's germline CDR1 is LNHDA and CDR2 SQIVND (reference sequence). As DNA, the CDR3 is TGTGCCAGTAGTTGGCCAGGGCACTACGAGCAGTACTTC. Encoded protein: CASSWPGHYEQYF.

The V and J genes are TRBV5-5 and TRBJ1-1; D may be TRBD1 (6 bases). The CDR3 is 17 amino acids. Per germline, CDR1 SGHKS and CDR2 YYEKEE (reference sequence). The V end was cut by 4 bases, the J end by 6 bases, with 25 bases between. CDR3 in DNA: TGTGCCAGCAGCCTCACAGGGCTCCCCGGGGGATCCCCTGAAGCTTTCTTT. Translation: CASSLTGLPGGSPEAFF.

The chain employs TRBV27 and TRBJ2-7, with D tentatively TRBD2 (6 bases). The CDR3 is made up of 16 amino acids. Germline V lookup: CDR1 MNHEY, CDR2 SMNVEV (reference sequence). The V gene lost 5 bases and the J gene lost 0 bases, with 17 bases spanning the gap. Here the CDR3 DNA reads TGTGCCAGCAGTCTGAAACAGGACTACTCCTCCTACGAGCAGTACTTC. This sequence encodes CASSLKQDYSSYEQYF.

The chain couples TRBV6-2 or TRBV6-3 to TRBJ1-2; 8 bases match TRBD1. J was trimmed by 4 bases and V by 6 bases; bases with no gene match: 4. The CDR3 is 13 residues long. Germline values: CDR1 MNHEY, CDR2 SVGEGT. The CDR3: CASSPGTGYGYTF. CDR3 DNA: TGTGCCAGCAGCCCCGGGACAGGCTATGGCTACACCTTC.

This rearrangement joins TRBV19 to TRBJ2-1; 10 nucleotides agree with TRBD2. There are 14 residues in the CDR3. The V gene's germline CDR1 is LNHDA and CDR2 SQIVND (reference sequence). V gave up 3 bases and J gave up 4 bases; unmatched junction bases: 0. The CDR3 DNA is TGTGCCAGTAGTATGGGACTAGCGTACAATGAGCAGTTCTTC. Its translation is CASSMGLAYNEQFF.

The chain uses TRBV29-1 and TRBJ2-7; D is unclear. V dropped 2 bases and J dropped 2 bases, with 10 bases sitting between them. The CDR3 totals 13 residues. The germline CDR1 and CDR2 sequences are SQVTM and ANQGSEA. CDR3 bases: TGCAGCGTTGAAATCGGTCGGGCCTACGAGCAGTACTTC. This codes for CSVEIGRAYEQYF.